These T cell receptor beta chains were read from a single sample in a study of blood T cell repertoires in COVID-19. The protocol was immunoSEQ multiplex PCR, while the TCRdb copy is restricted to in-frame clones and leaves out a portion. The repertoire includes 220,000 or so clones, 85% to 90% of them detected once, and about 3.3% sits in the top ten. Sequenced material: PBMCs or T cells enriched from blood (not recorded which). The receptors were gathered from a woman under 30 in a cohort exposed to, infected with or recovered from COVID-19 (not recorded which). CDR3s include the opening cysteine and the closing phenylalanine or tryptophan. Each record gives: V gene, J gene, D gene, clone size, CDR3 DNA, CDR3 protein. A D gene is named only where the DNA matches it firmly. Expanded clones get a size class; other rows say once, few or many, or leave the size out.

TRBV2,TRBJ2-1,-,-,TGTGCCAGCAGTGACAGGCAACCCTACAATGAGCAGTTCTTC,CASSDRQPYNEQFF
TRBV7-2,TRBJ2-5,-,-,TGTGCCACCCTTGGAGGGGAAGAGACCCAGTACTTC,CATLGGEETQYF
TRBV5-1,TRBJ1-1,-,once,TGCGCCAGCAGCTTCGTTGGCAGAATGAACACTGAAGCTTTCTTT,CASSFVGRMNTEAFF
TRBV27,TRBJ2-5,-,-,TGTGCCAGCAGTGCGGGACTTCAAGAGACCCAGTACTTC,CASSAGLQETQYF
TRBV12-3/TRBV12-4,TRBJ1-2,-,-,TGTGCCAGCACCCAGGGCCGAGGCTATGGCTACACCTTC,CASTQGRGYGYTF
TRBV11-2,TRBJ2-7,-,-,TGTGCCAGCAGCTTAGCAGGGTCTGGGCCTTACGAGCAGTACTTC,CASSLAGSGPYEQYF
TRBV14,TRBJ2-7,-,many,TGTGCCAGCAGCCAAAGGCAGTCTAGTTACTTCTACGAGCAGTACTTC,CASSQRQSSYFYEQYF
TRBV25-1,TRBJ2-2,TRBD1,-,TGTGCCAGCATGCGGACAGGGGGCCTCACCGGGGAGCTGTTTTTT,CASMRTGGLTGELFF
TRBV2,TRBJ2-6,TRBD1,-,TGTGCCAGCAGGGGGGACAGTGGAGCCTCTGGGGCCAACGTCCTGACTTTC,CASRGDSGASGANVLTF
TRBV5-1,TRBJ2-3,-,-,TGCGCCAGCAGCCTGGGTTTCATGGATACGCAGTATTTT,CASSLGFMDTQYF
TRBV5-8,TRBJ1-1,TRBD1,few,TGTGCCAGCAGCGCCCGGCCGACAGGGGGCTGGAATGAAGCTTTCTTT,CASSARPTGGWNEAFF
TRBV5-1,TRBJ2-7,TRBD1,once,TGCGCCAGCAGCTTAGGACAGGGGGCCAACGAGCAGTACTTC,CASSLGQGANEQYF
TRBV9,TRBJ2-1,TRBD2,-,TGTGCCAGCAGCCCCCGGACTAGCGGGATTTCCAATGAGCAGTTCTTC,CASSPRTSGISNEQFF
TRBV5-1,TRBJ2-7,TRBD1,-,TGCGCCAGCAGCTTAGGGACAGGGTTCATCTACGAGCAGTACTTC,CASSLGTGFIYEQYF
TRBV20-1,TRBJ1-2,TRBD1,once,TGCAGTGCGCTCGACAGGGGAGGCTACACCTTC,CSALDRGGYTF
TRBV4-1,TRBJ2-7,TRBD1,-,TGCGCCAGCAGCCTCCGGGACAGGGGCGACGAGCAGTACTTC,CASSLRDRGDEQYF
TRBV5-1,TRBJ1-1,TRBD1,-,TGCGCCAGCAGTTCTCAGGGGGCTCTTATGAACACTGAAGCTTTCTTT,CASSSQGALMNTEAFF
TRBV11-2,TRBJ1-1,-,-,TGTGCCAGCAGCTCGTCGGGACACTCGAACACTGAAGCTTTCTTT,CASSSSGHSNTEAFF
TRBV28,TRBJ1-4,TRBD1,-,TGTGCCAGCAGTTCTTACCGGGACAGGGGGCTGTCTAATGAAAAACTGTTTTTT,CASSSYRDRGLSNEKLFF
TRBV27,TRBJ2-5,-,-,TGTGCCAGCAGTCCCTCCCCTTCCAGAGAGACCCAGTACTTC,CASSPSPSRETQYF
TRBV7-2,TRBJ2-7,-,once,TGTGCCAGCAGCTTTGGAGGAGCTCCCTACGAGCAGTACTTC,CASSFGGAPYEQYF
TRBV19,TRBJ2-2,TRBD2,-,TGTGCCAGTAGTGGGGGTTTGGGAGGGCCAATTGGGGAGCTGTTTTTT,CASSGGLGGPIGELFF
TRBV10-3,TRBJ2-5,TRBD2,-,TGTGCCATCACTACCGGGGAGGGGGAGACCCAGTACTTC,CAITTGEGETQYF
TRBV5-1,TRBJ2-5,TRBD1,-,TGCGCCAGCAGCGCGGGACAGGCAGGAGAGACCCAGTACTTC,CASSAGQAGETQYF
TRBV28,TRBJ2-1,-,-,TGTGCCAGCAGAGCGACCTCCAATGAGCAGTTCTTC,CASRATSNEQFF
TRBV7-8,TRBJ1-2,-,-,TGTGCCAGCAGCCGCGACAGGAACTATGGCTACACCTTC,CASSRDRNYGYTF